The 22 T cell receptor beta chains below all came from one sample that was sequenced in a study of OX40 agonist ivuxolimab in advanced cancers. This table comes from immunoSEQ multiplex PCR, and its TCRdb copy is limited to in-frame clones, with some not included. This table holds roughly 27,000 clones, over 75% found once. The sequenced sample was CD4+ or CD8+ T cells sorted from blood, obtained in a trial of the OX40 agonist ivuxolimab. These receptors all stem from an adult with an advanced solid tumor such as melanoma, head and neck, liver or kidney cancer.

The gene calls are TRBV9 and TRBJ2-7; D possibly matches TRBD1 or TRBD2 (7 bases each). This CDR3 has 15 amino acids. V was trimmed by 0 bases and J by 2 bases, leaving 12 bases between them. The germline V gene encodes CDR1 SGDLS and CDR2 YYNGEE. The CDR3 nucleotides are TGTGCCAGCAGCGTAGGGGCAGGGGGGGCCTACGAGCAGTACTTC. Residues: CASSVGAGGAYEQYF.

This sequence joins TRBV28 and TRBJ2-7; D is possibly TRBD1 (6 bases). CDR1 is MDHEN and CDR2 is SYDVKM in the germline V gene. V was shortened by 7 bases and J by 2 bases, with 15 bases between the two germline ends. The CDR3 runs to 14 residues. The CDR3 region has the DNA TGTGCCAGCACCCCTCACCAGGGGCCCTACGAGCAGTACTTC. Translation: CASTPHQGPYEQYF.

This clone has a single count. The gene calls are TRBV6-6 and TRBJ2-2, with 8 bases fitting TRBD1. The trim removed 3 bases at V and 1 base at J, leaving 1 base unmatched. Germline CDR1 MNHNY, CDR2 SVGAGI (reference sequence). The CDR3 has 15 amino acids. As DNA, the CDR3 is TGTGCCAGCAGTTATGGGACAGGGAACACCGGGGAGCTGTTTTTT. It yields the protein CASSYGTGNTGELFF.

The chain has TRBV5-4 and TRBJ1-3; D is ambiguous. Germline CDR1 reads SGHNT; CDR2 reads YYREEE (reference sequence). CDR3 length: 16 residues. The V and J ends lost 4 bases and 0 bases respectively, with 14 bases between them. The CDR3 DNA reads as TGTGCCAGCAGCCCGACGGTGGAAACCTCTGGAAACACCATATATTTT. This codes for CASSPTVETSGNTIYF.

The chain joins TRBV27 to TRBJ2-7, with TRBD2 matching 7 bases. V shed 2 bases, J shed 0 bases, and the junction held 4 bases outside the gene matches. Germline lookup yields CDR1 MNHEY and CDR2 SMNVEV (reference sequence). The CDR3 runs to 15 residues. The CDR3 nucleotides read TGTGCCAGCAGTTTAAGCGGGGAGGGCTCCTACGAGCAGTACTTC. It translates to CASSLSGEGSYEQYF.

This clone was detected once. V gene TRBV27 combines with J gene TRBJ2-7, with D unclear. The germline V gene encodes CDR1 MNHEY and CDR2 SMNVEV (reference sequence). V was clipped by 8 bases and J by 0 bases, with 20 bases between them. The CDR3 has 16 residues. The CDR3 sequence is CASRPTWMGDSYEQYF. CDR3 sequence (DNA): TGTGCCAGCCGACCTACCTGGATGGGCGACTCCTACGAGCAGTACTTC.

The chain combines TRBV27 with TRBJ2-7; weak D call: TRBD1 (5 bases). The germline V and J ends were trimmed by 2 bases and 1 base, with 9 bases remaining between them. Germline CDR1 is MNHEY and CDR2 is SMNVEV (reference sequence). This CDR3 region has 14 residues. The CDR3 is CASSLVAGSYEQYF. In DNA, the CDR3 is TGTGCCAGCAGTTTAGTCGCAGGGTCCTACGAGCAGTACTTC.

The chain joins TRBV9 to TRBJ2-1; 7 nucleotides align to TRBD2. V dropped 4 bases and J dropped 2; count of bases not matched to a gene: 12. Germline CDR1 is SGDLS and CDR2 is YYNGEE. This CDR3 contains 17 residues. In DNA, the CDR3 is TGTGCCAGCAGCCCGCTCCATGGGGAGGGCCCCTACAATGAGCAGTTCTTC. Translated, it gives CASSPLHGEGPYNEQFF.

This chain joins TRBV28 and TRBJ2-7; tentatively, D is TRBD1 (7 bases). Germline V lookup: CDR1 MDHEN, CDR2 SYDVKM. The CDR3 runs 13 residues. V lost 3 bases and J lost 5, with 11 bases in between. CDR3 loop: CASSFRGENEQYF. The CDR3 DNA reads as TGTGCCAGCAGTTTCAGGGGGGAGAACGAGCAGTACTTC.

The chain employs TRBV11-2 and TRBJ2-2; D is undetermined. The ends were cut back, 2 bases at V and 10 bases at J, with 11 bases in the middle. The CDR3 consists of 13 residues. CDR1 and CDR2 (germline): SGHAT, FQNNGV. In DNA, the CDR3 is TGTGCCAGCAGCTTAAATGGGGTTGTGGAGCTGTTTTTT. Residues: CASSLNGVVELFF.

The gene calls are TRBV4-2 and TRBJ2-2; 15 nucleotides line up with TRBD2. The CDR3 covers 18 residues. Germline loops: CDR1 LGHNA, CDR2 YNFKEQ. With 2 bases clipped from V and 7 bases from J, the junction kept 8 bases outside the gene matches. CDR3 sequence (DNA): TGTGCCAGCAGCCAACTCGGACTAGCGGGGGGGCAAAGCGGGGAGCTGTTTTTT. Protein product: CASSQLGLAGGQSGELFF.

This sequence joins TRBV19 and TRBJ1-1; D is unclear. Germline lookup yields CDR1 LNHDA and CDR2 SQIVND (reference sequence). V gave up 8 bases and J gave up 1 base, with 11 bases separating them. The CDR3 has 13 residues. The CDR3 sequence is CASSWARNTEAFF. CDR3 sequence (DNA): TGTGCCAGTTCATGGGCCCGGAACACTGAAGCTTTCTTT.

This sequence joins TRBV7-3 and TRBJ2-2; 8 bases are shared with TRBD2. The germline V gene has CDR1 SGHTA and CDR2 FQGTGA. The CDR3 totals 16 residues. J gave up 0 bases and V 5 bases, and 5 bases lay outside the gene matches. The CDR3 nucleotides are TGTGCCAGCAGCCCTATACTAGCGGCGAACACCGGGGAGCTGTTTTTT. As protein: CASSPILAANTGELFF.

V gene TRBV7-2 combines with J gene TRBJ2-2; no clear D. This CDR3 contains 15 residues. CDR1 is SGHTA and CDR2 is FQGNSA in the germline V gene. V shed 2 bases and J shed 1 base, with 8 bases lying between them. The CDR3 here is CASSLIDWNTGELFF. The CDR3, as DNA: TGTGCCAGCAGCTTAATCGACTGGAACACCGGGGAGCTGTTTTTT.

The chain joins TRBV19 to TRBJ2-1; a weak D match, TRBD2 (5 bases). The CDR3 has 14 amino acids. Trimming took 1 base from V and 2 from J, leaving 6 bases between them. Germline V gives CDR1 LNHDA, CDR2 SQIVND (reference sequence). The CDR3 DNA sequence: TGTGCCAGTAGTATAGTACTAGCCTACAATGAGCAGTTCTTC. Protein sequence: CASSIVLAYNEQFF.

This clone appeared once. CDR3 in DNA: TGTGCCTGGATGGCCCCAGGGGGCCCCGAGCAGTACTTC. This sequence encodes CAWMAPGGPEQYF. J is TRBJ2-7 and V is TRBV30; 8 nucleotides agree with TRBD1. Germline CDR1 reads GTSNPN; CDR2 reads SVGIG (reference sequence). The trim removed 4 bases at V and 6 bases at J, leaving 8 bases unmatched. The CDR3 has 13 amino acids.

V and J are TRBV11-2 and TRBJ2-1; 10 nucleotides align to TRBD1. V dropped 3 bases and J dropped 2; count of bases not matched to a gene: 1. CDR3 length: 15 residues. Germline lookup yields CDR1 SGHAT and CDR2 FQNNGV. CDR3 DNA: TGTGCCAGCAGCTTTGGGACAGGGGCCTACAATGAGCAGTTCTTC. It is translated as CASSFGTGAYNEQFF.

This chain connects TRBV11-2 to TRBJ2-3, with a possible D match to TRBD2 (7 bases). CDR3 length: 16 residues. Germline CDR1 SGHAT, CDR2 FQNNGV. Trimming pared 1 base from V and 4 bases from J, leaving 15 bases between. The CDR3 protein is CASSLVVGGGPDTQYF. The CDR3 DNA follows: TGTGCCAGCAGCTTAGTTGTGGGGGGGGGCCCAGATACGCAGTATTTT.

This rearrangement joins TRBV5-1 to TRBJ2-1, with 7 bases aligning to TRBD1. The CDR3 is 14 residues long. Germline CDR1 and CDR2: SGHRS and YFSETQ. Unmatched junction bases numbered 8, after V lost 4 bases and J lost 7 bases. The CDR3: CASSQWDSSNEQFF. In nucleotides, the CDR3 is TGCGCCAGCAGCCAGTGGGACAGTTCTAATGAGCAGTTCTTC.

The chain joins TRBV9 to TRBJ2-7, with 7 bases fitting TRBD1. The germline V gene has CDR1 SGDLS and CDR2 YYNGEE. Trimming removed 0 bases from V and 3 bases from J; junction bases left unmatched: 12. The CDR3 runs 17 residues. CDR3 protein: CASSVGAGGAYRYEQYF. CDR3 in DNA: TGTGCCAGCAGCGTAGGGGCAGGGGGAGCGTATCGCTACGAGCAGTACTTC. Full variable domain (rest looked up from reference TRBV9 and TRBJ2-7): DSGVTQTPKHLITATGQRVTLRCSPRSGDLSVYWYQQSLDQGLQFLIQYYNGEERAKGNILERFSAQQFPDLHSELNLSSLELGDSALYFCASSVGAGGAYRYEQYFGPGTRLTVT.

The chain couples TRBV19 to TRBJ2-7; D uncertain. Germline loops: CDR1 LNHDA, CDR2 SQIVND (reference sequence). The V end lost 5 bases, the J end lost 1 base, and 12 bases lay between the germline ends. The CDR3 runs to 14 residues. The CDR3 region has the DNA TGTGCCAGTAGTTTGATTCTGGGATCCTACGAGCAGTACTTC. This encodes CASSLILGSYEQYF.

The J gene is TRBJ1-2, the V gene TRBV6-5; D gene ambiguous. The V end lost 10 bases, the J end lost 7 bases, and 13 bases lay between the germline ends. The germline CDR1 and CDR2 sequences are MNHEY and SVGAGI. The CDR3 loop spans 11 amino acids. CDR3 nucleotide sequence: TGTGCCATCCTCGGAGGAGGTGGCTACACCTTC. This translates into CAILGGGGYTF.